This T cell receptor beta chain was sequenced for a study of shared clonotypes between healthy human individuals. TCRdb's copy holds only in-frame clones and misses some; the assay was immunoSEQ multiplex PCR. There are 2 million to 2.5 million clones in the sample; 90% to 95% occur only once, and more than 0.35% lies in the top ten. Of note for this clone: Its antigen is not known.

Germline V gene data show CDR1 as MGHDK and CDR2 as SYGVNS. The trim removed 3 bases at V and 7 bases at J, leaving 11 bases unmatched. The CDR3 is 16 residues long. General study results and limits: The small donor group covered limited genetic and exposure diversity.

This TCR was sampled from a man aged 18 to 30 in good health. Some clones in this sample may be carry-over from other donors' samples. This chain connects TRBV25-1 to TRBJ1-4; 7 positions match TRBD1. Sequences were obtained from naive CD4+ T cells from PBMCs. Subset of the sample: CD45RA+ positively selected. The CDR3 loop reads CASSDPSQGGVEKLFF. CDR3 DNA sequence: TGTGCCAGCAGTGATCCTAGTCAGGGGGGTGTTGAAAAACTGTTTTTT.